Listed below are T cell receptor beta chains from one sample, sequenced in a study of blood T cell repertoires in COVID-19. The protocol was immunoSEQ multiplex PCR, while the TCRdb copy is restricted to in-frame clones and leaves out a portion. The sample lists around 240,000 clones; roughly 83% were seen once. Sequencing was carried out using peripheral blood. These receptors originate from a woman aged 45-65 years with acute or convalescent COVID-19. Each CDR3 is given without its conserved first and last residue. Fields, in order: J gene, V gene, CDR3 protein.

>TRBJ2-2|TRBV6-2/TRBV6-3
ASSWTSGGEAGELF
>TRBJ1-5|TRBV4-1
ASSQETEDRGFWQPQH
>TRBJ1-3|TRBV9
ASSVGLGEDTIY
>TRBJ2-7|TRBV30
AWRTGGSYEQY
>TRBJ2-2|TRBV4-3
ASSQDGGDRNTGELF
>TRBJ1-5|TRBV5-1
ASSLAGRGQPQH
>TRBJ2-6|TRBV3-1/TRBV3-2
ASSQARVSGANVLT
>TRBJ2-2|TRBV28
ASGGAENTGELF
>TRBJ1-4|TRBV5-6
ASSSLDRETNEKLF
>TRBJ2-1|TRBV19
ASSIDRGLTEQF
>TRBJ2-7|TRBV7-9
ASSSLSGYEQY
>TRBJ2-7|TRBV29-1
SGATGPSEQY
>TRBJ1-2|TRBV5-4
ALGRQGYSYGYT
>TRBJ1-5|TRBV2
ASSIRQGSNQPQH
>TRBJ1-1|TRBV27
ATTEGGGYLMNTEAF
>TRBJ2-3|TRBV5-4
ASTLGSARSSDTQY
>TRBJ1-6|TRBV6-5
ASSGDRDFNSPLH
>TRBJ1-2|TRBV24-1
ATSEAGANYGYT
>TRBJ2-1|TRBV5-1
ASSLGGSGTSYNEQF
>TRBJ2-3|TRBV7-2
ASSLARGTDTQY
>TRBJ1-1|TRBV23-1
ASSLDDYLAARNTEAF
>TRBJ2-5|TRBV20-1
SASFIRGTGGRLAGGLSETQY
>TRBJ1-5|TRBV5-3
ARSLPWTQPYQPQH
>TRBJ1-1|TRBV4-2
ASSAQGALGTEAF
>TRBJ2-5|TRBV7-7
ASSLGLAGGSETQY
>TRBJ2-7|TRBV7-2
ASSFRETSGRAVPYEQY
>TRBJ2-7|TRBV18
ASSPPAGIFYEQY
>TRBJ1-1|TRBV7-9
ASSNGQGWAEAF
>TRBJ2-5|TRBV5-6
ASTKGGLAGVRETQY
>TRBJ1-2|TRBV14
ASSQQGYGYT
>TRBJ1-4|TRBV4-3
ASSQENRFGEKLF
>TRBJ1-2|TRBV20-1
SASGVHGYT
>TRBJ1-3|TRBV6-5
ASGSGSGNTIY
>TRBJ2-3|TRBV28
ASSLVQDTQY
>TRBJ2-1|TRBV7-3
ASSPHGGTSNNEQF
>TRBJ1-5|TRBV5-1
ASSDGTAPPQPQH
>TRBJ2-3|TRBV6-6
ASSTGQGTDTQY
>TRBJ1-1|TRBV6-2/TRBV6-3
ASSYSGGATEAF
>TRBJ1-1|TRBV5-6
ASLAGGSLNTEAF
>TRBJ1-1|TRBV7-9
ASSFRENTEAF
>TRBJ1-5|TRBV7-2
ASSLDGYSNQPQH
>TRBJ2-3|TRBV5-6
ASSVLQGARTDTQY
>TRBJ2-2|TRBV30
AGFTIGGELF
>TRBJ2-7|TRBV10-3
AISVTGLSYEQY
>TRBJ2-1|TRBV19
ASSIVTSGGHNEQF
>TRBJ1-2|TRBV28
ASSSRDTPLGYGYT
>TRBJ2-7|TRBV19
ASSIGRGPHEQY
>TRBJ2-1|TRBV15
ATSRERGLYNEQF
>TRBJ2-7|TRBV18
ASSPGTGSYEQY
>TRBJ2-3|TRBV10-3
AITGTSGGADTQY
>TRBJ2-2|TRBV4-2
ASSQEPTSPTGELF
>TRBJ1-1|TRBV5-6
ASSLLALTEAF
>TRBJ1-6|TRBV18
ASSQDRGQTSPLH